One sample yielded the 19 T cell receptor beta chains listed below, sequenced in a study of T cell repertoires in cytomegalovirus infection (dated by TCRdb to between 2019 and 2020). Data came from an Illumina HiSeq 1500. TCRdb handled the public reads itself, with Q25 trimming in fastp and clone calling in MiXCR, and kept productive beta chains. Identical CDR3 proteins give one entry, which carries the most common genes and DNA. For this sample the table gives around 170,000 distinct CDR3 sequences, of which roughly 15% were detected only once. Of the sample, under 20% falls within the top ten clones. Sequencing was carried out using CD8+ T cells from PBMCs. These receptors all stem from a human donor in good health (CMV status not recorded). Some clones in this sample may be carry-over from other donors' samples.

This clonotype occurred many times. This chain links TRBV6-5 with TRBJ2-5; D is unresolved. The CDR3 is made up of 14 amino acids. The V and J ends lost 0 bases and 3 bases respectively, with 8 bases between them. CDR1 is MNHEY, CDR2 SVGAGI, per germline. The CDR3 loop is CASSYSISEETQYF. CDR3 nucleotides: TGTGCCAGCAGTTACTCGATATCAGAAGAGACCCAGTACTTC.

In its sample, this clonotype was seen a few times. V and J are TRBV7-2 and TRBJ2-3, with 8 bases matching TRBD2. The CDR3 is 16 residues long. Germline assignment: CDR1 SGHTA and CDR2 FQGNSA. The V segment lost 3 bases and the J segment 5 bases; nucleotides outside the gene matches: 10. CDR3 DNA sequence: TGTGCCAGCAGCTTGAGATGGCGGGGGGTTCAAGATACGCAGTATTTT. Translation: CASSLRWRGVQDTQYF. The full variable domain, in which reference TRBV7-2 and TRBJ2-3 provide the parts outside the CDR3, is GAGVSQSPSNKVTEKGKDVELRCDPISGHTALYWYRQSLGQGLEFLIYFQGNSAPDKSGLPSDRFSAERTGGSVSTLTIQRTQQEDSAVYLCASSLRWRGVQDTQYFGPGTRLTVL.

The chain couples TRBV7-2 to TRBJ1-2; D remains ambiguous. Germline V CDR1 and CDR2: SGHTA, FQGNSA. The CDR3 extends over 12 amino acids. Trimming stripped 5 bases from V and 8 bases from J, with 12 bases between. The CDR3 region is CASSPRSVGYTF. DNA for the CDR3: TGTGCCAGCAGCCCCAGGAGTGTCGGCTACACCTTC.

Here the CDR3 reads CASSLDTGDQPQHF. The CDR3 region has the DNA TGTGCCAGCAGCTTAGACACGGGCGATCAGCCCCAGCATTTT. This chain uses TRBV7-9 with TRBJ1-5; D uncertain. Trimming stripped 1 base from V and 5 bases from J, with 9 bases between. The CDR3 extends over 14 amino acids. Germline loops: CDR1 SEHNR, CDR2 FQNEAQ (reference sequence).

This clonotype was picked up a small number of times. The chain couples TRBV7-6 to TRBJ2-3; 11 bases are shared with TRBD2. CDR1 is SGHVS, CDR2 FNYEAQ, per germline. The CDR3 is made up of 17 amino acids. The ends lost 6 bases at V and 2 bases at J; junction bases unmatched: 10. CDR3 in DNA: TGTGCCAGCAGGACGGGGGGTAGCGGGAGGGCCACAGATACGCAGTATTTT. Translating it yields CASRTGGSGRATDTQYF.

This clonotype was observed at least ten times. The V and J genes are TRBV7-8 and TRBJ1-1; D is perhaps TRBD1 (5 bases). Germline V gene data show CDR1 as SGHVS and CDR2 as FQNEAQ. The ends were cut back, 2 bases at V and 1 base at J, with 5 bases in the middle. CDR3 length: 13 residues. CDR3: CASSLRGNTEAFF. CDR3 bases: TGTGCCAGCAGCTTAAGGGGGAACACTGAAGCTTTCTTT. The whole variable domain, remainder taken from reference TRBV7-8 and TRBJ1-1, is GAGVSQSPRYKVAKRGQDVALRCDPISGHVSLFWYQQALGQGPEFLTYFQNEAQLDKSGLPSDRFFAERPEGSVSTLKIQRTQQEDSAVYLCASSLRGNTEAFFGQGTRLTVV.

This clonotype was picked up a small number of times. The CDR3 reads CASSPPWTGKDEQYF. Here the CDR3 DNA reads TGTGCCAGCAGTCCCCCCTGGACAGGGAAGGACGAGCAGTACTTC. V gene TRBV28 combines with J gene TRBJ2-7, with 8 bases fitting TRBD1. The CDR3 spans 15 residues. The germline V gene has CDR1 MDHEN and CDR2 SYDVKM. With 5 bases clipped from V and 5 bases from J, the junction kept 11 bases outside the gene matches. Complete variable domain (other parts from reference TRBV28 and TRBJ2-7): DVKVTQSSRYLVKRTGEKVFLECVQDMDHENMFWYRQDPGLGLRLIYFSYDVKMKEKGDIPEGYSVSREKKERFSLILESASTNQTSMYLCASSPPWTGKDEQYFGPGTRLTVT.

This chain's CDR3 is CASSFHLQGAGYNEQFF. CDR3 coding DNA: TGTGCCAGCAGCTTTCATCTACAGGGGGCTGGGTACAATGAGCAGTTCTTC. The J gene is TRBJ2-1, the V gene TRBV5-4; 9 bases align to TRBD1. The V gene's germline CDR1 is SGHNT and CDR2 YYREEE (reference sequence). The CDR3 extends over 17 amino acids. J was trimmed by 4 bases and V by 2 bases; bases with no gene match: 10.

V gene TRBV6-6 combines with J gene TRBJ2-2, with 12 positions matching TRBD1. This CDR3 contains 19 residues. CDR1 and CDR2 from the germline V gene are MNHNY and SVGAGI (reference sequence). The V and J ends lost 0 bases and 6 bases, in that order; junction bases with no gene match: 11. CDR3 DNA sequence: TGTGCCAGCAGTTACTCGACACCGGGACAGGGGGCCCAAGCCGGGGAGCTGTTTTTT. Translating it yields CASSYSTPGQGAQAGELFF.

This clonotype has a handful of counts. V and J are TRBV12-5 and TRBJ2-5; 10 nucleotides match TRBD1. Germline loops: CDR1 LGHNT, CDR2 FRNRAP. The V segment lost 1 base and the J segment 4 bases; nucleotides outside the gene matches: 9. The CDR3 runs 17 residues. CDR3 in DNA: TGTGCTAGTGGTTTGGCCCGGACAGGGGGTTTAGCAGAGACCCAGTACTTC. It is translated as CASGLARTGGLAETQYF.

The chain carries TRBV20-1 and TRBJ2-1; D gene uncertain. CDR1 and CDR2 from the germline V gene are DFQATT and SNEGSKA (reference sequence). The CDR3 is 13 residues long. V was clipped by 6 bases and J by 4 bases, with 13 bases between them. In DNA form, the CDR3 reads TGCAGTGCAAACGACGAGGAATACAATGAGCAGTTCTTC. Its translation is CSANDEEYNEQFF.

The rearrangement uses TRBV4-3 and TRBJ2-1, with TRBD2 matching 7 bases. With V trimmed by 0 bases and J by 6 bases, 17 bases remained unmatched. Germline loops: CDR1 LGHNA, CDR2 YSLEER. The CDR3 length is 19 residues. For the CDR3, the DNA is TGCGCCAGCAGCCAAGAGGTTCGTTTGAGGCGGGGGACGGGCAATGAGCAGTTCTTC. It is translated as CASSQEVRLRRGTGNEQFF.

CDR3 in amino acids: CASSISGAYRGEQFF. The CDR3, as DNA: TGTGCCAGTAGTATTAGCGGGGCCTACAGGGGTGAGCAGTTCTTC. V usage is TRBV19 and J usage is TRBJ2-1; possibly TRBD2 for D (8 bases). CDR1 and CDR2 from the germline V gene are LNHDA and SQIVND (reference sequence). The V end was cut by 3 bases, the J end by 9 bases, with 18 bases between. The CDR3 consists of 15 residues.

The CDR3 loop is CSALTKSSYNEQFF. The CDR3 coding sequence is TGCAGTGCGCTCACGAAGAGCTCCTACAATGAGCAGTTCTTC. V gene TRBV20-1 combines with J gene TRBJ2-1, with unresolved D. Trimming removed 6 bases at V and 0 bases at J, with 12 bases between. The V gene's germline CDR1 is DFQATT and CDR2 SNEGSKA (reference sequence). The CDR3 is 14 amino acids.

The chain joins TRBV7-9 to TRBJ2-3; D is possibly TRBD1 (5 bases). V was pared by 7 bases and J by 6 bases, with 11 bases between. The V gene's germline CDR1 is SEHNR and CDR2 FQNEAQ (reference sequence). This CDR3 comprises 12 residues. Here the CDR3 DNA reads TGTGCCAGCACTGAACAGGTTGATACGCAGTATTTT. This codes for CASTEQVDTQYF.

This chain connects TRBV20-1 to TRBJ2-2; D unresolved. The CDR3 consists of 15 residues. Per the germline V gene, CDR1 is DFQATT and CDR2 is SNEGSKA (reference sequence). V was trimmed by 3 bases and J by 6 bases, leaving 17 bases between them. The DNA of the CDR3 is TGCAGTGCTAGGTATGGCGGTGGAGAGTCCGGGGAGCTGTTTTTT. Translation gives CSARYGGGESGELFF.

This clonotype was observed a few times. J is TRBJ2-7 and V is TRBV7-3; 10 bases align to TRBD1. CDR1 SGHTA and CDR2 FQGTGA come from the germline V gene. V dropped 4 bases and J dropped 2; count of bases not matched to a gene: 5. The CDR3 length is 15 residues. The CDR3 loop is CASSSSGQGTYEQYF. CDR3 nucleotides: TGTGCCAGCAGCTCCTCGGGACAGGGGACCTACGAGCAGTACTTC. Variable domain in full (rest from reference TRBV7-3 and TRBJ2-7): GAGVSQTPSNKVTEKGKYVELRCDPISGHTALYWYRQSLGQGPEFLIYFQGTGAADDSGLPNDRFFAVRPEGSVSTLKIQRTERGDSAVYLCASSSSGQGTYEQYFGPGTRLTVT.

In its sample, this clonotype was seen a few times. The J gene is TRBJ1-2, the V gene TRBV29-1; 11 bases match TRBD1. The length of the CDR3 is 14 residues. The germline gives CDR1 SQVTM, CDR2 ANQGSEA. V shed 3 bases and J 8 bases; nucleotides not matched to a gene: 8. The CDR3 here is CSVEPDRGLSGYTF. CDR3 in DNA: TGCAGCGTTGAGCCGGACAGGGGGCTGAGCGGCTACACCTTC. Complete variable domain (other parts from reference TRBV29-1 and TRBJ1-2): SAVISQKPSRDICQRGTSLTIQCQVDSQVTMMFWYRQQPGQSLTLIATANQGSEATYESGFVIDKFPISRPNLTFSTLTVSNMSPEDSSIYLCSVEPDRGLSGYTFGSGTRLTVV.

The chain couples TRBV4-2 to TRBJ1-6; 9 bases align to TRBD1. The J segment lost 6 bases and the V segment lost 4 bases, leaving 1 base of the junction unmatched. This CDR3 contains 14 residues. Germline V gene data show CDR1 as LGHNA and CDR2 as YNFKEQ. CDR3 DNA: TGTGCCAGCAGCCCGACAGGGGGTAATTCACCCCTCCACTTT. Translation: CASSPTGGNSPLHF.